Sequencing of this T cell receptor (beta chain) was carried out in a study of T cell repertoires in cytomegalovirus infection. Study-level information: CMV epitopes, recently identified HLA-C-restricted and well-studied HLA-B-restricted, were used. Matching HLA type, along with CMV infection, was indicated by public TCR beta signatures.

The CDR3 is 15 amino acids. V shed 0 bases and J 9 bases; nucleotides not matched to a gene: 9. Germline CDR1 LNHDA, CDR2 SQIVND (reference sequence). About this clonotype: No antigen is known for it.

TCRdb used MiXCR to reprocess the reads, holding one entry per CDR3 protein. The table lists fewer than 150,000 distinct CDR3 sequences, over 30% of them singletons, with less than 45% in the top ten. Study results and caveats: Summed frequency of public TCR beta families distinguished CMV carriers with the relevant HLA.

The chain couples TRBV19 to TRBJ2-7; 9 nucleotides align to TRBD2. Specimen: CD8+ T cells from cultured PBMCs, collected from culture after CMV antigen stimulation. This receptor was identified in a human donor in good health (CMV status not recorded). Some clones in this sample may be carry-over from other donors' samples. CDR3 sequence: CASSIDPTSGSGQYF. The CDR3 nucleotides are TGTGCCAGTAGTATAGATCCGACTAGCGGAAGCGGGCAGTACTTC.